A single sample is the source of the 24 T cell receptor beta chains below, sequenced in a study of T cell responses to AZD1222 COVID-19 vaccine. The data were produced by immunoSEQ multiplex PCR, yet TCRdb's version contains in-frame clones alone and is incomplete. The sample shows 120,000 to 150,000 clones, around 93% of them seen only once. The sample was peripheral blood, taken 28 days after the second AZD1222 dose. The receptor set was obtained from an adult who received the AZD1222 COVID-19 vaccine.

The CDR3 is CASSLEVRIAAVYNEQFF. Here the CDR3 DNA reads TGTGCCAGCAGCTTAGAGGTCCGTATAGCGGCCGTATACAATGAGCAGTTCTTC. The rearrangement uses TRBV7-9 and TRBJ2-1, with a tentative D call TRBD2 (6 bases). This CDR3 comprises 18 residues. Germline CDR1 and CDR2: SEHNR and FQNEAQ (reference sequence). The V end was cut by 1 base, the J end by 4 bases, with 20 bases between.

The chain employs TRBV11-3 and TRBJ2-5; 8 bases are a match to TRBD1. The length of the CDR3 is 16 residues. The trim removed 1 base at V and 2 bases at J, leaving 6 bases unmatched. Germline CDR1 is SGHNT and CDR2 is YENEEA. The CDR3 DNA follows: TGTGCCAGCAGCTTAGGAACGACAGGGGCGCAAGAGACCCAGTACTTC. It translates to CASSLGTTGAQETQYF.

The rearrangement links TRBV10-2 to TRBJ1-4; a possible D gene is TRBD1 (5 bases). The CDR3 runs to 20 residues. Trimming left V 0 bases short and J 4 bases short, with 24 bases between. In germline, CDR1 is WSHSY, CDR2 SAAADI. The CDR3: CASSESARSGLPAYNEKLFF. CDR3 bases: TGCGCCAGCAGTGAGTCCGCGAGGTCAGGGCTCCCCGCATATAATGAAAAACTGTTTTTT.

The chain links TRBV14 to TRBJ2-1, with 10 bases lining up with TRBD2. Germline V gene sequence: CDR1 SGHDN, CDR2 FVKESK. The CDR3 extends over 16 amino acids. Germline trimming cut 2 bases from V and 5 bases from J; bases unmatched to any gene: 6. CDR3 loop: CASSQRQREGHNEQFF. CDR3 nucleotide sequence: TGTGCCAGCAGCCAACGGCAGCGGGAGGGTCACAATGAGCAGTTCTTC.

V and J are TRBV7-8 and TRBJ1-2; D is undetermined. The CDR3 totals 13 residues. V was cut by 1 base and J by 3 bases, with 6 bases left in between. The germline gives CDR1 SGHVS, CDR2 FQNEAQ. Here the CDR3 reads CASSLGLDYGYTF. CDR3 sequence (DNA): TGTGCCAGCAGCTTAGGACTGGACTATGGCTACACCTTC.

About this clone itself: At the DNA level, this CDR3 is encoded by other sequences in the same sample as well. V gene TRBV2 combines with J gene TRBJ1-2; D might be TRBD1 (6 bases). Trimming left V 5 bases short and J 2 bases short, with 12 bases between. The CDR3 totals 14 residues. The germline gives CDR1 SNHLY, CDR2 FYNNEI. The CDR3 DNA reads TGTGCCAGCAGTATAGGGGGACCCAACTATGGCTACACCTTC. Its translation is CASSIGGPNYGYTF.

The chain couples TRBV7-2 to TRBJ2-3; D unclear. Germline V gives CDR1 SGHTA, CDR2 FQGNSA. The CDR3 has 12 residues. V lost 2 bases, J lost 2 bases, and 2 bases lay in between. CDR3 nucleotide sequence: TGTGCCAGCAGCTTATTCACAGATACGCAGTATTTT. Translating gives CASSLFTDTQYF.

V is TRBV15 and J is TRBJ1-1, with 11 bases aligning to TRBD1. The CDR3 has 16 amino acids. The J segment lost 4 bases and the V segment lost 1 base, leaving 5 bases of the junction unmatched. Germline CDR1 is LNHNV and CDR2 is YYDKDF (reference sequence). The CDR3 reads CATSRGRGTGGTEAFF. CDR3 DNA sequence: TGTGCCACCAGCAGAGGGAGAGGGACAGGGGGCACTGAAGCTTTCTTT.

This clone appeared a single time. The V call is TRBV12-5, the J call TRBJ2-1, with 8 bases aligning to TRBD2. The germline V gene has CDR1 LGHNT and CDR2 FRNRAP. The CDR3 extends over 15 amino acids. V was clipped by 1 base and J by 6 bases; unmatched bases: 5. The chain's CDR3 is CASGLGLAGPNEQFF. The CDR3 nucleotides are TGTGCTAGTGGTTTGGGGCTAGCGGGTCCCAATGAGCAGTTCTTC. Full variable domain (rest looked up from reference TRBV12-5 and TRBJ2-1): DARVTQTPRHKVTEMGQEVTMRCQPILGHNTVFWYRQTMMQGLELLAYFRNRAPLDDSGMPKDRFSAEMPDATLATLKIQPSEPRDSAVYFCASGLGLAGPNEQFFGPGTRLTVL.

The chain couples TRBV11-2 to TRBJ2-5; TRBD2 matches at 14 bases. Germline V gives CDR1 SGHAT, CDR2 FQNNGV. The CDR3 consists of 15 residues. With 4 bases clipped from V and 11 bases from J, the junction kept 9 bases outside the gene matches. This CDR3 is CASSSHGLAGGHQYF. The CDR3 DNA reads TGTGCCAGCAGCTCCCATGGACTAGCGGGAGGCCATCAGTACTTC.

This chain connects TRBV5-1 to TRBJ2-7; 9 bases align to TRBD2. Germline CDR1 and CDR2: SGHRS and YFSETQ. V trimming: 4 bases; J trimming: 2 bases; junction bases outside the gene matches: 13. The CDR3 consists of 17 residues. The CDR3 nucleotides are TGCGCCAGCAGCCCGAGGGGTAGCGGGAGTTTCGCCTACGAGCAGTACTTC. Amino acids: CASSPRGSGSFAYEQYF.

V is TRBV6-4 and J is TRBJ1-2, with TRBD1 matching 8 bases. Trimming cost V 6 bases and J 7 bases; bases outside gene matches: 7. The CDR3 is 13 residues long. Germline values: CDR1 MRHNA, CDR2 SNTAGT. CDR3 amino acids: CASRQTGGSGYTF. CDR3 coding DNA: TGTGCCAGCAGACAAACAGGGGGAAGTGGCTACACCTTC.

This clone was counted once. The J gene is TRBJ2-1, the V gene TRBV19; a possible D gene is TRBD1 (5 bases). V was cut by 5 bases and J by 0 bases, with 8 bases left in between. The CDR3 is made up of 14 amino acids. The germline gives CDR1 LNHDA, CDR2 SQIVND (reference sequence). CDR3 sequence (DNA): TGTGCCAGTAGTGGGGCCCCCTCCTACAATGAGCAGTTCTTC. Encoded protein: CASSGAPSYNEQFF.

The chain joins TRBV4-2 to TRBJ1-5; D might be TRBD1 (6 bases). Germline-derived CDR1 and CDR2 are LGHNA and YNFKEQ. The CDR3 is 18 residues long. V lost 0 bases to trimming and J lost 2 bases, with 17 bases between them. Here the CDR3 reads CASSQDQQGVAGNQPQHF. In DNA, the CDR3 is TGTGCCAGCAGCCAAGATCAACAGGGCGTCGCGGGCAATCAGCCCCAGCATTTT.

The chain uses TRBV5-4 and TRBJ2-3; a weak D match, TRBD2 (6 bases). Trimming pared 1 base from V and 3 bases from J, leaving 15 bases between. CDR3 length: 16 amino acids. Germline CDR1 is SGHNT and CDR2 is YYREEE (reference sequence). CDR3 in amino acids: CASSLMAGRGTDTQYF. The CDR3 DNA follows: TGTGCCAGCAGCTTGATGGCCGGTCGGGGGACAGATACGCAGTATTTT.

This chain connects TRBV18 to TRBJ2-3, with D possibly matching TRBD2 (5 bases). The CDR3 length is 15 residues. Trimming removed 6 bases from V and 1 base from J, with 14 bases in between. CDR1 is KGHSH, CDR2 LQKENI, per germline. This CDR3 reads CASSPPGWGTDTQYF. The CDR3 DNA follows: TGTGCCAGCTCGCCCCCGGGGTGGGGCACAGATACGCAGTATTTT.

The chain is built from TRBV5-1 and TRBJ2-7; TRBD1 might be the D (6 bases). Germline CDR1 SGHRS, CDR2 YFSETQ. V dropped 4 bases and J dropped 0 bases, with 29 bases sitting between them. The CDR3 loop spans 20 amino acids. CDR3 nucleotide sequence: TGCGCCAGCAGCATCCACCCTACAGGGTTTGGAAGCGAAAGCTCCTACGAGCAGTACTTC. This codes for CASSIHPTGFGSESSYEQYF.

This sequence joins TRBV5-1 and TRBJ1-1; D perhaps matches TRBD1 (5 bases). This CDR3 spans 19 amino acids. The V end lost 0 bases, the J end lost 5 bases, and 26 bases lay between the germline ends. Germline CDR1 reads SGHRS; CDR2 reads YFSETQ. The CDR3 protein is CASSLAGLVTERVRTEAFF. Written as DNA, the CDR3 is TGCGCCAGCAGCTTGGCGGGACTGGTGACAGAGAGGGTGAGGACTGAAGCTTTCTTT.

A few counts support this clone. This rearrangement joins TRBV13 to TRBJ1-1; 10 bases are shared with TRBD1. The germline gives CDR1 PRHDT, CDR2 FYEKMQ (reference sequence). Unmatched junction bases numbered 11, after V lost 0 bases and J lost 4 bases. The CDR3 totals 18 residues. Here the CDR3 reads CASSLGSTRTGGSTEAFF. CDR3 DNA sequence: TGTGCCAGCAGCTTAGGATCTACCCGGACAGGGGGAAGCACTGAAGCTTTCTTT.

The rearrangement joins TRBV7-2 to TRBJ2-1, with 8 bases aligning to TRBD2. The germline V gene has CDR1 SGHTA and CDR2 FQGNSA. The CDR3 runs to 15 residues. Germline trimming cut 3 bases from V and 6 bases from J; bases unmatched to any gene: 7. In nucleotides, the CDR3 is TGTGCCAGCAGCTTCCGTTCGGGGGGGTTCAATGAGCAGTTCTTC. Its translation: CASSFRSGGFNEQFF.

The CDR3 region is CASSFIGEQYF. The CDR3 coding sequence is TGTGCCAGCAGTTTTATAGGGGAGCAGTACTTC. J is TRBJ2-7 and V is TRBV12-3 or TRBV12-4, with unresolved D. The CDR3 is made up of 11 amino acids. V lost 3 bases to trimming and J lost 7 bases, with 7 bases between them.

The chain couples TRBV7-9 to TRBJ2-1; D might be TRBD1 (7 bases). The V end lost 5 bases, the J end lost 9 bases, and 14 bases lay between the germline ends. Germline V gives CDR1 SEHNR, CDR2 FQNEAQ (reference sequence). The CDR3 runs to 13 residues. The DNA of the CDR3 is TGTGCCAGCAGCGCCCAGGGGGAGGTTGAGCAGTTCTTC. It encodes CASSAQGEVEQFF.

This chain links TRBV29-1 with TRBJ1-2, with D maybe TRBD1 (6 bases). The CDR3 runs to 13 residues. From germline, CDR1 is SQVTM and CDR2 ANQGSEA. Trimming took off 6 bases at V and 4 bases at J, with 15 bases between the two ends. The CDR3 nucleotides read TGCAGCGTCCTCGGGGGGCGAGGCTATGGCTACACCTTC. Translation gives CSVLGGRGYGYTF.

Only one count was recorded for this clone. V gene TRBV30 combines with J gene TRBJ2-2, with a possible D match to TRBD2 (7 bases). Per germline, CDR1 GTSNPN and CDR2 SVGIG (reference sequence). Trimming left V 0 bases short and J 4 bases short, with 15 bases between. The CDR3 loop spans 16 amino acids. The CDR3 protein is CAWSVLGGAVTGELFF. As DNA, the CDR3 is TGTGCCTGGAGTGTTCTGGGGGGGGCGGTCACCGGGGAGCTGTTTTTT.